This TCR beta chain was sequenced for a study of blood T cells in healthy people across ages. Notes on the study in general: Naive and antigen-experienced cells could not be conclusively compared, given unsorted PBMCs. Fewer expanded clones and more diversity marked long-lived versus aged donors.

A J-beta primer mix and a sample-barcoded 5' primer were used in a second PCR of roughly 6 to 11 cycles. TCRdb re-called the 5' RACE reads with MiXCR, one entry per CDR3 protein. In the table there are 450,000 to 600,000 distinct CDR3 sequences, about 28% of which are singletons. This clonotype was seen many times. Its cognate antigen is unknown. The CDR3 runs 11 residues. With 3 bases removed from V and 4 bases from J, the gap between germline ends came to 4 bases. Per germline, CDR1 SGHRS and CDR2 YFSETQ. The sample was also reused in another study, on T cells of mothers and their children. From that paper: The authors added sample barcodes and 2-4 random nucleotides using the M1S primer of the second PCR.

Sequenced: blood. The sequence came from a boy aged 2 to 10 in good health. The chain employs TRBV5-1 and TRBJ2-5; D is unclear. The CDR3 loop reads CASSSGETQYF. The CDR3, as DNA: TGCGCCAGCAGCTCAGGAGAGACCCAGTACTTC.